Following are 10 T cell receptor beta chains from one sample sequenced in a study of cytomegalovirus exposure and HLA in healthy donors. PCR amplification relied on 60 Vbeta primers (plus 13 Jbeta primers). Measured with immunoSEQ multiplex PCR; TCRdb has only the in-frame clones, and not every one. The sample comprises around 220,000 clones, over 75% of which are singletons, and under 0.25% rests with the top ten. The sample was PBMCs. The origin of the receptors is a girl aged 2 to 10 in good health and CMV-seronegative.

V and J are TRBV11-1 and TRBJ2-7, with D unclear. Germline CDR1 reads SGHAT; CDR2 reads FQDESV (reference sequence). The CDR3 runs to 13 residues. V was trimmed by 5 bases and J by 0 bases, leaving 8 bases between them. The CDR3 bases are TGTGCCAGCAGCGCCCCAGGCTCCTACGAGCAGTACTTC. The encoded protein is CASSAPGSYEQYF. Variable domain in full (rest from reference TRBV11-1 and TRBJ2-7): EAEVAQSPRYKITEKSQAVAFWCDPISGHATLYWYRQILGQGPELLVQFQDESVVDDSQLPKDRFSAERLKGVDSTLKIQPAELGDSAMYLCASSAPGSYEQYFGPGTRLTVT.

This chain joins TRBV19 and TRBJ2-2; D is uncertain. This CDR3 region has 13 residues. Trimming cost V 7 bases and J 1 base, with 7 bases left between them. Germline assignment: CDR1 LNHDA and CDR2 SQIVND (reference sequence). The CDR3 spells CASMRQNTGELFF. In DNA form, the CDR3 reads TGTGCCAGTATGAGACAGAACACCGGGGAGCTGTTTTTT.

The V and J genes are TRBV29-1 and TRBJ2-1; perhaps TRBD2 as D (5 bases). Trimming took off 5 bases at V and 0 bases at J, with 14 bases between the two ends. The CDR3 is 15 residues long. In germline, CDR1 is SQVTM, CDR2 ANQGSEA. The CDR3 is CSVSAGQSSYNEQFF. DNA of the CDR3: TGCAGCGTTTCGGCGGGCCAGAGCTCCTACAATGAGCAGTTCTTC.

The chain uses TRBV5-6 and TRBJ1-1; D is perhaps TRBD1 (5 bases). V gave up 0 bases and J gave up 3 bases, with 15 bases separating them. This CDR3 is 16 amino acids long. Germline V CDR1 and CDR2: SGHDT, YYEEEE. This CDR3 reads CASSLGRGRGDTEAFF. The CDR3 coding sequence is TGTGCCAGCAGCTTGGGGCGGGGACGAGGGGACACTGAAGCTTTCTTT. The entire variable domain, with the rest obtained from reference TRBV5-6 and TRBJ1-1, is as follows: DAGVTQSPTHLIKTRGQQVTLRCSPKSGHDTVSWYQQALGQGPQFIFQYYEEEERQRGNFPDRFSGHQFPNYSSELNVNALLLGDSALYLCASSLGRGRGDTEAFFGQGTRLTVV.

This clone was seen a handful of times. The chain has TRBV11-2 and TRBJ2-7, with 8 bases lining up with TRBD2. Germline-derived CDR1 and CDR2 are SGHAT and FQNNGV. The length of the CDR3 is 14 residues. V lost 1 base, J lost 4 bases, and 3 bases stayed unmatched. CDR3 sequence (DNA): TGTGCCAGCAGCTTAGCGGGAGGGGGGTACGAGCAGTACTTC. Its protein is CASSLAGGGYEQYF.

The chain recombines TRBV7-9 with TRBJ2-1, with TRBD2 matching 15 bases. V was pared by 3 bases and J by 9 bases, with 6 bases of the junction left unmatched. Germline V gene sequence: CDR1 SEHNR, CDR2 FQNEAQ (reference sequence). The CDR3 runs to 16 residues. The CDR3 bases are TGTGCCAGCAGCTTGGTTGGACTAGCGGGAGGGGGTGAGCAGTTCTTC. Residues: CASSLVGLAGGGEQFF.

The chain combines TRBV6-6 with TRBJ2-7; possibly TRBD1 for D (5 bases). The V gene's germline CDR1 is MNHNY and CDR2 SVGAGI (reference sequence). Trimming took off 8 bases at V and 4 bases at J, with 12 bases between the two ends. CDR3 size: 12 residues. CDR3 loop: CASSGSGYEQYF. The CDR3 DNA reads TGTGCCAGCTCAGGGTCTGGATACGAGCAGTACTTC.

The chain combines TRBV2 with TRBJ1-5; maybe TRBD1 (5 bases). Per germline, CDR1 SNHLY and CDR2 FYNNEI. V lost 4 bases, J lost 5 bases, and 12 bases lay in between. This CDR3 contains 14 residues. This CDR3 reads CASSADLRDQPQHF. In DNA, the CDR3 is TGTGCCAGCAGTGCCGATCTCAGGGATCAGCCCCAGCATTTT.

The chain has TRBV28 and TRBJ1-2, with 11 positions matching TRBD1. This CDR3 region has 15 residues. The trim removed 3 bases at V and 4 bases at J, leaving 4 bases unmatched. The germline V gene has CDR1 MDHEN and CDR2 SYDVKM. The CDR3 reads CASSFGDRGAYGYTF. CDR3 DNA sequence: TGTGCCAGCAGTTTTGGGGACAGGGGGGCCTATGGCTACACCTTC.

This rearrangement joins TRBV13 to TRBJ2-5; no clear D gene. The CDR3 totals 14 residues. Trimming removed 5 bases from V and 5 bases from J, with 15 bases in between. Germline CDR1 and CDR2: PRHDT and FYEKMQ (reference sequence). The CDR3 nucleotides read TGTGCCAGCAGCCTGGAGTTGCACCGGGAGACCCAGTACTTC. Protein sequence: CASSLELHRETQYF.